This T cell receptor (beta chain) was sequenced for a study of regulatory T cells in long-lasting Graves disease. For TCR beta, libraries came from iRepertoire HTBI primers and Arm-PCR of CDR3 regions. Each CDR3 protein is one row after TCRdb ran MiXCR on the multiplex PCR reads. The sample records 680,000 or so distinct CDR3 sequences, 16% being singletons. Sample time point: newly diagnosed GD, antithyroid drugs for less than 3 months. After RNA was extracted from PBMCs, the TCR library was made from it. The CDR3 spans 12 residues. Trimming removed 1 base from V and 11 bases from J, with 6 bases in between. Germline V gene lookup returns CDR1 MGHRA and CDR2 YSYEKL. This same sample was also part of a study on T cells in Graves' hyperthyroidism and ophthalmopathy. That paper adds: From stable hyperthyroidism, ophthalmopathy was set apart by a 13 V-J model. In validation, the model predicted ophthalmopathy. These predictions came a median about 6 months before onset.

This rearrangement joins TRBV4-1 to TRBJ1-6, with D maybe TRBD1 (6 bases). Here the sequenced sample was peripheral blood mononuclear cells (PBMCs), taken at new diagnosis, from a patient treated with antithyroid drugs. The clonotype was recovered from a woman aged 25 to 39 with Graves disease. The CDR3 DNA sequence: TGCGCCAGCAGCCAAGGGGGGCCACCCCTCCACTTT. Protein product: CASSQGGPPLHF.